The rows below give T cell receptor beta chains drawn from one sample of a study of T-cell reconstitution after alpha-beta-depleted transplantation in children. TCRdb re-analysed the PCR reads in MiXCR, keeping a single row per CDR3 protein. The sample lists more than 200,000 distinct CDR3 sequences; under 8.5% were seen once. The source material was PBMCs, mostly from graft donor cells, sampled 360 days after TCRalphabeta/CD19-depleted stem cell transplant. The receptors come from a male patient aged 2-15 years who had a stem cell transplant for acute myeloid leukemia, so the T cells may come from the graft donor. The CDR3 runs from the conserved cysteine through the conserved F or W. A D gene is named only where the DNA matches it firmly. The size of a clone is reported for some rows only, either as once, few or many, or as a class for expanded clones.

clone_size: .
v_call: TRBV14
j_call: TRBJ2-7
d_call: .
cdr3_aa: CASSQIPREQYF
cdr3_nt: TGTGCCAGCAGCCAGATTCCTCGGGAGCAGTACTTC

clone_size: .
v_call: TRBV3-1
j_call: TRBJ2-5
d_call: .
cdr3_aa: CASSQGRQETQYF
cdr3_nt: TGTGCCAGCAGCCAAGGGAGACAAGAGACCCAGTACTTC

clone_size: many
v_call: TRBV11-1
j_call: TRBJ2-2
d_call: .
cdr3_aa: CASSLATRSLHTNTGELFF
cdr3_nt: TGTGCCAGCAGCTTAGCCACCAGGAGCCTCCACACGAACACCGGGGAGCTGTTTTTT

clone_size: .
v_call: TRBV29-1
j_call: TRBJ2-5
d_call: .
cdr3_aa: CSVSPPFEETQYF
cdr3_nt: TGCAGCGTTTCTCCCCCTTTTGAAGAGACCCAGTACTTC

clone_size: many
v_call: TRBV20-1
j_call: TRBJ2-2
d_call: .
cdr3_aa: CSAQGSHLITGELFF
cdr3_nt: TGCAGTGCCCAGGGGAGCCATCTGATCACCGGGGAGCTGTTTTTT

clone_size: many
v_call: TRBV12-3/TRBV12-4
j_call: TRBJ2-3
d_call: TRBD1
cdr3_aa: CASRPGQGATDTQYF
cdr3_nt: TGTGCCAGCAGGCCGGGACAGGGGGCCACAGATACGCAGTATTTT

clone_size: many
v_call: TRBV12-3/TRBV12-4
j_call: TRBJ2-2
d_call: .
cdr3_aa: CASSLDRGELFF
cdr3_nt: TGTGCCAGCAGCCTGGACCGGGGGGAGCTGTTTTTT

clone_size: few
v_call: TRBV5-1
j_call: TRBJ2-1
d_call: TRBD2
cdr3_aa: CASSPLIGGVYNEQFF
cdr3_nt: TGCGCCAGCAGCCCGTTGATCGGGGGGGTATACAATGAGCAGTTCTTC

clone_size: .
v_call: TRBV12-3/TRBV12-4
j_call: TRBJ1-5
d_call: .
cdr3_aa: CTSSLHDSNQPQHF
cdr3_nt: TGTACCAGCAGTTTACACGATAGCAATCAGCCCCAGCATTTT

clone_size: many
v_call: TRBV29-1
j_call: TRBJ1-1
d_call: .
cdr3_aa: CSVEWTPGRTEAFF
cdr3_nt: TGCAGCGTTGAATGGACACCGGGAAGGACTGAAGCTTTCTTT

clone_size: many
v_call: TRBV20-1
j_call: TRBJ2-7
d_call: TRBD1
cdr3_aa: CSARTGASYEQYF
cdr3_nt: TGCAGTGCCAGGACAGGGGCTTCCTACGAGCAGTACTTC

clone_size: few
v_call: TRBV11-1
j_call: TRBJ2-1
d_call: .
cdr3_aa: CASSLRGLYNEQFF
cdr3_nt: TGTGCCAGCAGCTTACGCGGGCTTTACAATGAGCAGTTCTTC

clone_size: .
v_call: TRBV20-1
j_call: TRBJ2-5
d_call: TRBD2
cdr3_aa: CSAFGLAVRETQYF
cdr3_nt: TGCAGTGCCTTTGGACTAGCGGTCCGAGAGACCCAGTACTTC

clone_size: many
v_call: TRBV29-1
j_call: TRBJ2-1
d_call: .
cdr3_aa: CSVEDRGVHYNEQFF
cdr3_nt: TGCAGCGTTGAAGACAGGGGGGTTCACTACAATGAGCAGTTCTTC

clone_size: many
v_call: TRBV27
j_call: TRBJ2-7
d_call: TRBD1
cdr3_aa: CASRGIHRGEQYF
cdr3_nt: TGTGCCAGCCGAGGGATTCACAGGGGCGAGCAGTACTTC

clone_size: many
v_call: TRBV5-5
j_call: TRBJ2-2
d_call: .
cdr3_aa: CASSFYGDTGELFF
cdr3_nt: TGTGCCAGCAGCTTTTATGGGGACACCGGGGAGCTGTTTTTT

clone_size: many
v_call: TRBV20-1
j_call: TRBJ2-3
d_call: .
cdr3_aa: CSARDTGRRGTDTQYF
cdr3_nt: TGCAGTGCTAGAGATACAGGAAGAAGAGGTACAGATACGCAGTATTTT

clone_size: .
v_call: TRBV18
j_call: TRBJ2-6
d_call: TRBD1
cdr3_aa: CASSPKDRVTSGANVLTF
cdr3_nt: TGTGCCAGCTCACCGAAAGACAGGGTCACCTCTGGGGCCAACGTCCTGACTTTC

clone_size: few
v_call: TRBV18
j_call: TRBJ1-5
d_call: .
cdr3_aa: CASSPGRMNQPQHF
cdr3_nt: TGTGCCAGCTCACCTGGACGGATGAATCAGCCCCAGCATTTT

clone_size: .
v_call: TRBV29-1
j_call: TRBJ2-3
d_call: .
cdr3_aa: CSGIGTATSTDTQYF
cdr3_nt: TGCAGCGGAATAGGGACGGCAACTAGCACAGATACGCAGTATTTT

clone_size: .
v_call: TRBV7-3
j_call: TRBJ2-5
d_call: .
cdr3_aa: CASSLFGAKGETQYF
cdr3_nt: TGTGCCAGCAGCCTCTTTGGCGCCAAGGGAGAGACCCAGTACTTC

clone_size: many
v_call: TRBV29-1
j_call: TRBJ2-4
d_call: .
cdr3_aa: CSVEEQNNIQYF
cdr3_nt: TGCAGCGTTGAAGAGCAGAACAACATTCAGTACTTC

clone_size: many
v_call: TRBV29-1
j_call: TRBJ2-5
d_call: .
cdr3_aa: CSVVPGPGETQYF
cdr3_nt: TGCAGCGTTGTTCCCGGGCCCGGGGAGACCCAGTACTTC

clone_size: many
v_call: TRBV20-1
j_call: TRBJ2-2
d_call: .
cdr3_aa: CSVQGYPNTGELFF
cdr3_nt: TGCAGTGTACAGGGCTACCCAAACACCGGGGAGCTGTTTTTT

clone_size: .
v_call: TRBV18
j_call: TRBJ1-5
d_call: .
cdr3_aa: CASSPGGRNSNQPQHF
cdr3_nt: TGTGCCAGCTCACCCGGTGGACGGAATAGCAATCAGCCCCAGCATTTT

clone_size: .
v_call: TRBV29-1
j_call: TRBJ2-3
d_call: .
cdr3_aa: CSVATVPGGTDTQYF
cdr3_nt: TGCAGCGTTGCAACCGTGCCCGGGGGCACAGATACGCAGTATTTT

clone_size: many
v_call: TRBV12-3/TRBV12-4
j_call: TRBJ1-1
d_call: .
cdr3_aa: CASSPTGTEAFF
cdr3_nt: TGTGCCAGCAGTCCTACTGGGACTGAAGCTTTCTTT

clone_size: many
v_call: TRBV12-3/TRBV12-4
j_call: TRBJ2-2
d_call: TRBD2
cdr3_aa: CASSLGTSGGAGELFF
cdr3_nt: TGTGCCAGCAGTTTAGGGACTAGCGGGGGGGCCGGGGAGCTGTTTTTT

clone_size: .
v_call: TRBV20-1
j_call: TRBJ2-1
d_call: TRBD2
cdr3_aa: CSATKRGVSSYNEQFF
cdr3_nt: TGCAGTGCTACCAAGCGGGGGGTTTCCTCCTACAATGAGCAGTTCTTC

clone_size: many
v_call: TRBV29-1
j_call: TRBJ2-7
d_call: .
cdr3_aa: CSGVGGSYEQYF
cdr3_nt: TGCAGTGGAGTAGGGGGTTCCTACGAGCAGTACTTC

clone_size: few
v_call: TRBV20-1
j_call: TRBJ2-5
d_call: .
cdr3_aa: CSARWGIRYQETQYF
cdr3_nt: TGCAGTGCTAGATGGGGGATCAGGTACCAAGAGACCCAGTACTTC

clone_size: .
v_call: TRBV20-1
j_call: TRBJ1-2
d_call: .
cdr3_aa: CSATLAPGSGYTF
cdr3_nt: TGCAGTGCTACTCTCGCGCCAGGATCTGGCTACACCTTC

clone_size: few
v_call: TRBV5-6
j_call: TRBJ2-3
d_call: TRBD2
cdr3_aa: CASSLGSGTSGSDTQYF
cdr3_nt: TGTGCCAGCAGCTTGGGCTCCGGGACTAGCGGCTCAGATACGCAGTATTTT

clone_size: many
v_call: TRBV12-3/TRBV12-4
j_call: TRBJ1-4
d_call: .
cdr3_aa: CASSPPTGSGNEKLFF
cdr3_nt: TGTGCCAGCAGTCCCCCGACAGGATCGGGGAATGAAAAACTGTTTTTT